Sequencing of this T cell receptor beta chain was carried out in a study of blood T cell repertoires in COVID-19. Study in general: Whether acute or convalescent, the COVID-19 samples came from the United States, Italy and Spain.

Deletions cut 4 bases from V and 4 bases from J, with 16 bases between. Germline CDR1 LGHDT, CDR2 YNNKEL (reference sequence). The CDR3 totals 15 residues. The repertoire was sequenced with immunoSEQ multiplex PCR; TCRdb's copy has only in-frame clones and lacks some. This table holds about 270,000 clones, 85% to 90% found once. The gene calls are TRBV3-1 (or the pseudogene TRBV3-2) and TRBJ2-5; possibly TRBD1 for D (5 bases). Sequences were obtained from PBMCs or T cells enriched from blood (not recorded which). The TCR comes from a woman aged 30 to 39 with acute COVID-19. CDR3 in amino acids: CASSPPSGAVETQYF. The CDR3, as DNA: TGTGCCAGCAGCCCTCCGAGTGGGGCGGTAGAGACCCAGTACTTC.